These T cell receptor beta chains were read from a single sample in a study of T cells in localized non-small cell lung cancer. The assay was immunoSEQ multiplex PCR, and TCRdb's table has in-frame clones only and misses some. Found here are 25,000 to 30,000 clones, 80% to 95% of them singletons; the top ten hold over 3.5%. Source: peripheral blood mononuclear cells, taken before any cancer treatment. These receptors came from a woman aged 35-75 years with stage III lung adenocarcinoma. Both conserved end residues are part of each CDR3. The D gene is left open where the match is weak. Size values are once, few and many counts, or a class for expanded clones, and some rows have none.

V,J,D,size,CDR3,DNA
TRBV27,TRBJ1-1,.,.,CASRFGQLNTEAFF,TGTGCCAGCCGATTCGGGCAGCTGAACACTGAAGCTTTCTTT
TRBV29-1,TRBJ1-1,.,.,CSVKAGNTEAFF,TGCAGCGTGAAGGCCGGGAACACTGAAGCTTTCTTT
TRBV2,TRBJ1-5,.,.,CASSEGQTSNQPQHF,TGTGCCAGCAGTGAAGGACAGACTAGCAATCAGCCCCAGCATTTT
TRBV27,TRBJ1-2,TRBD1,.,CAPWGQNYGYTF,TGTGCCCCGTGGGGACAGAACTATGGCTACACCTTC
TRBV9,TRBJ1-1,.,.,CASSAGLNTEAFF,TGTGCCAGCAGCGCGGGGTTGAACACTGAAGCTTTCTTT
TRBV6-1,TRBJ1-1,.,.,CASQQGIVNTEAFF,TGTGCCAGCCAGCAGGGGATCGTGAACACTGAAGCTTTCTTT
TRBV10-1,TRBJ2-1,.,.,CASTGFVVAEFF,TGCGCCAGCACCGGCTTTGTGGTAGCGGAGTTCTTC
TRBV7-9,TRBJ2-3,.,.,CASSLSRSLRTDTQYF,TGTGCCAGCAGCTTAAGTCGCTCCTTGCGCACAGATACGCAGTATTTT
TRBV28,TRBJ2-2,.,.,CASSATGGPNGELFF,TGTGCCAGCAGCGCTACCGGGGGTCCGAACGGGGAGCTGTTTTTT
TRBV10-1,TRBJ2-7,.,.,CARGRSGDEQYF,TGCGCCAGGGGGAGGTCTGGGGACGAGCAGTACTTC
TRBV5-1,TRBJ2-7,.,.,CASSLGEWDLLNEQYF,TGCGCCAGCAGCTTGGGGGAATGGGACCTGCTTAACGAGCAGTACTTC
TRBV10-3,TRBJ2-4,TRBD2,.,CAISESTGTSGGPLAKNIQYF,TGTGCCATCAGTGAGTCAACCGGGACTAGCGGGGGGCCCCTAGCCAAAAACATTCAGTACTTC
TRBV2,TRBJ2-5,.,once,CASSSTKIEGTQYF,TGTGCCAGCAGTTCGACGAAAATCGAAGGGACCCAGTACTTC
TRBV6-5,TRBJ1-2,.,.,CASSYYPAKPNYGYTF,TGTGCCAGCAGTTACTACCCCGCCAAACCTAACTATGGCTACACCTTC
TRBV7-8,TRBJ2-1,TRBD1,few,CASSAGQGANQFF,TGTGCCAGCAGCGCGGGACAGGGGGCGAATCAGTTCTTC
TRBV10-1,TRBJ2-3,.,few,CASSVGGRADTQYF,TGCGCCAGCAGTGTAGGAGGTCGGGCAGATACGCAGTATTTT
TRBV11-3,TRBJ2-2,.,.,CASSSRPLLGSRNTGELFF,TGTGCCAGCAGCTCAAGGCCCCTACTGGGCTCCAGGAACACCGGGGAGCTGTTTTTT
TRBV2,TRBJ2-1,TRBD2,.,CASSWEGSGQFF,TGTGCCAGCTCTTGGGAGGGATCGGGGCAGTTCTTC
TRBV6-1,TRBJ1-6,TRBD1,.,CASSRDRVQNSPLHF,TGTGCCAGCAGCAGAGACAGGGTGCAAAATTCACCCCTCCACTTT
TRBV5-8,TRBJ1-5,.,.,CASSSDGGIGPQHF,TGTGCCAGCAGCTCGGACGGGGGCATTGGGCCCCAGCATTTT
TRBV11-3,TRBJ2-1,TRBD2,.,CASSLDPQSKTSLYNEQFF,TGTGCCAGCAGCTTAGATCCCCAAAGCAAGACTAGCCTCTACAATGAGCAGTTCTTC
TRBV18,TRBJ2-7,TRBD1,.,CASSPDRADEQYF,TGTGCCAGCTCACCAGACAGGGCAGACGAGCAGTACTTC
TRBV6-1,TRBJ2-3,.,.,CASSAWISTDTQYF,TGTGCCAGCAGTGCTTGGATTAGCACAGATACGCAGTATTTT
TRBV1,TRBJ1-2,.,large,CTSSPPRRDRVRYTF,TGCACCAGCAGTCCTCCGAGAAGGGACAGGGTACGCTACACCTTC
TRBV4-2,TRBJ2-1,TRBD2,.,CASSRGLAGAYNEQFF,TGTGCCAGCAGCCGAGGACTAGCGGGGGCCTACAATGAGCAGTTCTTC
TRBV7-9,TRBJ1-1,.,once,CASSLGQPDMNTEAFF,TGTGCCAGCAGCTTAGGTCAGCCCGACATGAACACTGAAGCTTTCTTT
TRBV28,TRBJ1-4,.,.,CASSLYSGGGKLFF,TGTGCCAGCAGTTTATATTCGGGGGGTGGAAAACTGTTTTTT
TRBV6-1,TRBJ1-5,.,.,CASSVDLVNQPQHF,TGTGCCAGCAGTGTGGACCTTGTTAATCAGCCCCAGCATTTT
TRBV19,TRBJ2-1,TRBD2,.,CASSPSGGLSYNEQFF,TGTGCCAGTAGTCCATCGGGGGGTCTTTCCTACAATGAGCAGTTCTTC
TRBV6-5,TRBJ2-3,.,.,CASSYGDSVTDTQYF,TGTGCCAGCAGTTACGGTGACAGCGTCACAGATACGCAGTATTTT
TRBV11-2,TRBJ1-1,TRBD1,.,CASSFKTGSDFF,TGTGCCAGCAGCTTTAAGACAGGGTCGGATTTCTTT
TRBV19,TRBJ2-7,.,.,CASSSRTAYEQYF,TGTGCCAGTAGTTCCCGCACGGCCTACGAGCAGTACTTC
TRBV10-3,TRBJ2-7,TRBD1,.,CAISGYTGGTYEQYF,TGTGCCATCAGTGGGTATACAGGGGGTACCTACGAGCAGTACTTC
TRBV5-1,TRBJ2-7,TRBD1,.,CASSSGTGTYEQYF,TGCGCCAGCAGCTCCGGGACAGGGACCTACGAGCAGTACTTC
TRBV27,TRBJ1-6,.,.,CASSILAPGEGNSPLHF,TGTGCCAGCTCGATTTTAGCTCCGGGGGAAGGGAATTCACCCCTCCACTTT
TRBV7-8,TRBJ1-4,.,.,CASSLGAGAGEKLFF,TGTGCCAGCAGCTTAGGGGCAGGGGCTGGAGAAAAACTGTTTTTT
TRBV7-2,TRBJ2-1,TRBD2,.,CASSLGLAGVNEQFF,TGTGCCAGCAGCTTGGGACTAGCGGGAGTCAATGAGCAGTTCTTC
TRBV6-1,TRBJ2-7,.,few,CASKTTYEQYF,TGTGCCAGCAAGACCACCTACGAGCAGTACTTC
TRBV5-1,TRBJ2-1,TRBD2,.,CASSLIPGLAGDSEQFF,TGCGCCAGCAGCTTAATACCGGGACTAGCGGGGGACAGTGAGCAGTTCTTC
TRBV6-1,TRBJ2-3,.,.,CASSPTGYYTDTQYF,TGTGCCAGCAGTCCGACAGGCTATTACACAGATACGCAGTATTTT
TRBV29-1,TRBJ2-5,TRBD2,.,CSVGLVGGQETQYF,TGCAGCGTGGGTCTCGTGGGGGGGCAAGAGACCCAGTACTTC
TRBV11-2,TRBJ1-6,.,.,CASSPGPREPLHF,TGTGCCAGCAGCCCGGGGCCCAGAGAACCCCTCCACTTT
TRBV7-9,TRBJ1-2,.,.,CASSAEGWGYTF,TGTGCCAGCAGTGCAGAAGGGTGGGGCTACACCTTC
TRBV5-1,TRBJ2-5,TRBD2,.,CASSLIGTSEETQYF,TGCGCCAGCAGCTTAATTGGGACTAGCGAAGAGACCCAGTACTTC
TRBV28,TRBJ1-1,.,.,CASCERVNTEAFF,TGTGCCAGTTGCGAACGGGTCAACACTGAAGCTTTCTTT
TRBV5-1,TRBJ1-1,.,.,CASSLGVIGTEAFF,TGCGCCAGCAGCTTGGGGGTAATTGGCACTGAAGCTTTCTTT
TRBV5-4,TRBJ2-5,.,.,CASSLSQQGIETQYF,TGTGCCAGCAGCTTATCCCAACAGGGTATAGAGACCCAGTACTTC
TRBV11-2,TRBJ2-7,.,.,CASSLDMTGEQYF,TGTGCCAGCAGCTTGGATATGACCGGCGAGCAGTACTTC
TRBV2,TRBJ2-7,TRBD1,.,CASRDRDRGYEQYF,TGTGCCAGCAGAGACCGGGACAGGGGGTACGAGCAGTACTTC
TRBV9,TRBJ1-2,TRBD1,.,CASSPTGGFYGYTF,TGTGCCAGCAGCCCGACAGGGGGCTTCTATGGCTACACCTTC
TRBV6-1,TRBJ1-5,TRBD1,.,CASSESRGRQPQHF,TGTGCCAGCAGTGAAAGCAGGGGGAGACAGCCCCAGCATTTT
TRBV9,TRBJ2-3,.,.,CASSPGQSTDTQYF,TGTGCCAGCAGCCCCGGACAGAGCACAGATACGCAGTATTTT
TRBV5-4,TRBJ2-7,.,few,CASSLEPGLRNEQYF,TGTGCCAGCAGCTTGGAGCCCGGACTAAGAAACGAGCAGTACTTC
TRBV7-3,TRBJ2-1,.,.,CASSLEPENEQFF,TGTGCCAGCAGCTTAGAGCCAGAGAATGAGCAGTTCTTC
TRBV6-5,TRBJ1-5,.,.,CASSYSRGQNQPQHF,TGTGCCAGCAGTTACTCTAGAGGCCAAAATCAGCCCCAGCATTTT
TRBV6-4,TRBJ1-2,.,once,CASSSLRGTNYGYTF,TGTGCCAGCAGCTCTCTTAGGGGCACTAACTATGGCTACACCTTC
TRBV5-1,TRBJ2-1,TRBD2,.,CASSLATSGLYNEQFF,TGCGCCAGCAGCTTGGCAACTAGCGGGCTCTACAATGAGCAGTTCTTC